The clone carrying this T cell receptor beta chain appeared a few times. Its specificity is unknown. V shed 2 bases and J shed 4 bases, with 9 bases lying between them. CDR1 and CDR2 from the germline V gene are SGHTA and FQGNSA. There are 14 residues in the CDR3. The data stem from a study of CD8 T cells in ankylosing spondylitis. Findings of the study overall: Peripheral blood held disease-linked clones only at relatively low frequency, and these were CD8+. As reported, disease-linked clones showed significant enrichment in matched ankylosing spondylitis synovial fluid. Typical of ankylosing spondylitis blood, it appeared, was a TCR beta motif of about eight highly homologous variants.

Quantitative 5'-RACE with molecular barcodes produced the TCR beta libraries. TCRdb reanalysed the 5' RACE reads using MiXCR and keeps one entry per CDR3 protein. The sample shows 800,000 to 900,000 distinct CDR3 sequences, about an eighth of them seen only once. The rearrangement uses TRBV7-2 and TRBJ2-1; weak D call: TRBD1 (5 bases). Input material: blood, either unsorted or a sorted T cell fraction (not recorded which). This clonotype was sampled from a male donor with ankylosing spondylitis. CDR3 region: CASSLLQDYNEQFF. CDR3 in DNA: TGTGCCAGCAGCTTACTACAGGATTACAATGAGCAGTTCTTC. Based on the CDR3 plus reference TRBV7-2 and TRBJ2-1, the full variable domain is GAGVSQSPSNKVTEKGKDVELRCDPISGHTALYWYRQSLGQGLEFLIYFQGNSAPDKSGLPSDRFSAERTGGSVSTLTIQRTQQEDSAVYLCASSLLQDYNEQFFGPGTRLTVL.